This TCR beta chain was identified in a study of T-cell reconstitution after alpha-beta-depleted transplantation in children. The V segment lost 4 bases and the J segment 4 bases; nucleotides outside the gene matches: 13. The CDR3 sequence is 16 residues long. Germline V lookup: CDR1 SGHRS, CDR2 YFSETQ. Construction of the TCRbeta library involved unique molecular identifiers. TCRdb passed the PCR reads through MiXCR, listing each CDR3 protein once. This sample has some 400,000 distinct CDR3 sequences, with about 20% found just once. This clonotype was observed at least ten times. The TCR originated in a human donor who donated a stem cell graft to a child with acute myeloid leukemia. This chain uses TRBV5-1 with TRBJ2-7; TRBD1 aligns across 8 bases. The material sequenced was PBMCs from the stem cell graft donor, taken from the stem cell graft. The CDR3 DNA follows: TGCGCCAGCAGCGGGGGACCAAGGACAGGGTCTTACGAGCAGTACTTC. Its translation is CASSGGPRTGSYEQYF. The variable domain in full, completed from reference TRBV5-1 and TRBJ2-7, reads KAGVTQTPRYLIKTRGQQVTLSCSPISGHRSVSWYQQTPGQGLQFLFEYFSETQRNKGNFPGRFSGRQFSNSRSEMNVSTLELGDSALYLCASSGGPRTGSYEQYFGPGTRLTVT.